The source of this T cell receptor (beta chain) is a study of regulatory T cells in long-lasting Graves disease. This clonotype was picked up many times. Antigen specificity is unknown. Time point given: persistent/refractory GD, antithyroid drugs over 5 years with positive TRAb. Making the TCR library involved RNA that had been extracted from PBMCs. Germline CDR1 reads SGHRS; CDR2 reads YFSETQ. This CDR3 has 13 amino acids. V was pared by 8 bases and J by 4 bases, with 15 bases between. Sequencing libraries for TCR beta were prepared with iRepertoire HTBI primers and Arm-PCR of CDR3 regions. TCRdb ran MiXCR on the multiplex PCR reads and lists one entry per CDR3 protein. The sample records 400,000 to 500,000 distinct CDR3 sequences, around 20% being singletons. Broader study findings: With 2,500 to 3,000 shared public clonotypes, persistent patients exceeded new patients, who shared over 850.

The V and J genes are TRBV5-1 and TRBJ1-2; D is perhaps TRBD1 (5 bases). The source was peripheral blood mononuclear cells (PBMCs), collected when the disease was refractory, from a patient treated with antithyroid drugs. This TCR came from a female donor with Graves disease. DNA for the CDR3: TGCGCCAGTTCCACCGACAGTACCTATGGCTACACCTTC. Translation: CASSTDSTYGYTF.